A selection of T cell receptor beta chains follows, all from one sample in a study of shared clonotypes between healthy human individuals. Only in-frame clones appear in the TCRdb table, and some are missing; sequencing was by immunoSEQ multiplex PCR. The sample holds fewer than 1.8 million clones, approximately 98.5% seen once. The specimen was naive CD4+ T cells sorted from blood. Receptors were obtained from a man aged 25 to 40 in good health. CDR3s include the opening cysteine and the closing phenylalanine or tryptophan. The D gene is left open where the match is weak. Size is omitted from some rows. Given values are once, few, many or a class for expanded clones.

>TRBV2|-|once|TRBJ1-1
TGTGCCAGCAACAGGGTTTCTGAAGCTTTCTTT
CASNRVSEAFF
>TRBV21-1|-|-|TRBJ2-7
TGTGCCAGCAGCCCCTCGGGACTTAGCTCCTACGAGCAGTACTTC
CASSPSGLSSYEQYF
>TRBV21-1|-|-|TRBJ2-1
TGTGCCAGCAGCAAAGTGACTAGCGGGAGGTACAATGAGCAGTTCTTC
CASSKVTSGRYNEQFF
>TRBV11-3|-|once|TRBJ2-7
TGTGCCAGCAGCTTGAGGGGATCTGAGGCGTACGAGCAGTACTTC
CASSLRGSEAYEQYF
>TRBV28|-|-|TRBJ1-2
TGTGCCAGCTGGATAATGGATTTTGGCTACACCTTC
CASWIMDFGYTF
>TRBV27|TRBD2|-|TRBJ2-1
TGTGCCAGCAGTCCCCAGGGGGGGACTAGCGGGCTCGGTGAGCAGTTCTTC
CASSPQGGTSGLGEQFF
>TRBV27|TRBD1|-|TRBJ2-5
TGTGCCAGCAGTTCAACCAAACTACCGGGACAGGGAAAAGAGACCCAGTACTTC
CASSSTKLPGQGKETQYF
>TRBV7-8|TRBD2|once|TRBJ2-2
TGTGCCAGCAGCCCGCGGACTAGCGGAGTATCATACACCGGGGAGCTGTTTTTT
CASSPRTSGVSYTGELFF
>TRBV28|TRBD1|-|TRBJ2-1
TGTGCCAGCACGAAACCGGGACAGGGTCTCTTTGAGCAGTTCTTC
CASTKPGQGLFEQFF
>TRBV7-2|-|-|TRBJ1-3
TGTGCCAGCAGCGATCGGGACCGTTTTGTCGGAAACACCATATATTTT
CASSDRDRFVGNTIYF
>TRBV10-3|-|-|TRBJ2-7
TGTGCCATCAGTGAGTCGAACAGTGGCTACGAGCAGTACTTC
CAISESNSGYEQYF
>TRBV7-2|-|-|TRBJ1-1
TGTGCCAGCAGCTTAGGGCGGTCTGAAGCTTTCTTT
CASSLGRSEAFF
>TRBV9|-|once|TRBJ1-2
TGTGCCAGCAGCGTAGGAGGGGAGTACTATGGCTACACCTTC
CASSVGGEYYGYTF
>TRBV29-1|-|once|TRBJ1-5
TGCAGCGTTGAACAGGGTGGCAATCAGCCCCAGCATTTT
CSVEQGGNQPQHF
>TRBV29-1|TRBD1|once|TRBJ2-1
TGCAGCGCTGACAGGGGGAATGAGCAGTTCTTC
CSADRGNEQFF
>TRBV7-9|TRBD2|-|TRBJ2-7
TGTGCCAGCAGTCGTCTAGCGGGAGCCAATAACGAGCAGTACTTC
CASSRLAGANNEQYF
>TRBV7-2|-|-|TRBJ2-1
TGTGCCAGCAGCTTAGGATGGATCAATCCCTACAATGAGCAGTTCTTC
CASSLGWINPYNEQFF
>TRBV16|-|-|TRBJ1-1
TGTGCCAGCAGCCCCGGGGGGACTGAAGCTTTCTTT
CASSPGGTEAFF
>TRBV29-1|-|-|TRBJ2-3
TGCAGCACAAAGACTAGCACAGATACGCAGTATTTT
CSTKTSTDTQYF
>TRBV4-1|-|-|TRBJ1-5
TGCGCCAGCAGCCAAGCAGGGCGGCAGCCCCAGCATTTT
CASSQAGRQPQHF
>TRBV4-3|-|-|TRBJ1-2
TGCGCCAGCAGCCAAGAGCTCGGGATTCTTAACTATGGCTACACCTTC
CASSQELGILNYGYTF
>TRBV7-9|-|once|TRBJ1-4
TGTGCCAGCAGCTTAGGCCCCAGGAAGGTCACAACTAATGAAAAACTGTTTTTT
CASSLGPRKVTTNEKLFF
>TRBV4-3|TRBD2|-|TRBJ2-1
TGCGCCAGCAGCCAAGTACCGGGACTAGCGGGAGGGTTCAATGAGCAGTTCTTC
CASSQVPGLAGGFNEQFF
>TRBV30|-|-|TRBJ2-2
TGTGCCTGGAAAAGGACACCGAACACCGGGGAGCTGTTTTTT
CAWKRTPNTGELFF
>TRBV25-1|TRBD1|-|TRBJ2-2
TGTGCCAGCAGTGAATTGGGGACAGGGGGTGTTCGGACCGGGGAGCTGTTTTTT
CASSELGTGGVRTGELFF
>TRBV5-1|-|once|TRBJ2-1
TGCGCCAGCAAGTTTGTAGACAATGAGCAGTTCTTC
CASKFVDNEQFF
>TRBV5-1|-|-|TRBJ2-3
TGCGCCAGCAGCACAACAGGGACAGATACGCAGTATTTT
CASSTTGTDTQYF
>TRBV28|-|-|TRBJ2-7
TGTGCCAGCAGTTTCATCGGACCGAACGACGAGCAGTACTTC
CASSFIGPNDEQYF
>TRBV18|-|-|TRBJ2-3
TGTGCCAGCTCACCACTCCCCCTCAGCTTCAATAATACGCAGTATTTT
CASSPLPLSFNNTQYF
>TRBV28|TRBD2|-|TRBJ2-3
TGTGCCATCGGACTAGCGGGAGGCAGCACAGATACGCAGTATTTT
CAIGLAGGSTDTQYF
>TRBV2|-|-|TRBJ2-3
TGTGCCAGCAGGAGTGACTACGACACAGATACGCAGTATTTT
CASRSDYDTDTQYF
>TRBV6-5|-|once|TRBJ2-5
TGTGCCAGCAGTTACACAACGCAAATCTCCGGGGGGACCCAGTACTTC
CASSYTTQISGGTQYF
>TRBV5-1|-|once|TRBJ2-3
TGCGCCAGCAGCTTGGAGGGGGTGGGCACAGATACGCAGTATTTT
CASSLEGVGTDTQYF
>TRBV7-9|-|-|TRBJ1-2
TGTGCCAGCAGCTACACAGACCAGCTGGGAGGCTACACCTTC
CASSYTDQLGGYTF
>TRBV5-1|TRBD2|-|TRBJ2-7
TGCGCCAGCATGAGCGGGCTAGCGGGAGGGCACGAGCAGTACTTC
CASMSGLAGGHEQYF
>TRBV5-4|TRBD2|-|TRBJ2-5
TGTGCCAGCAGCTCCCTAGCGGGAGGGCCCCAAGAGACCCAGTACTTC
CASSSLAGGPQETQYF
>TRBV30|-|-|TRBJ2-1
TGTGCCTGGACTCTGGGACCCACAACTCAGTTCTTC
CAWTLGPTTQFF
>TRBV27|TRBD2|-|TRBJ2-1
TGTGCCAGCAGTTTATTCCTGAGCGGGAAGCCTGTCAATGAGCAGTTCTTC
CASSLFLSGKPVNEQFF
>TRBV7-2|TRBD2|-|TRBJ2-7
TGTGCCAGCTCCCGACTAGCGGGACCGTACGAGCAGTACTTC
CASSRLAGPYEQYF
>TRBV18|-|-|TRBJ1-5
TGTGCCAGCTCACTAGGGAGTGTCCTTCAGCCCCAGCATTTT
CASSLGSVLQPQHF
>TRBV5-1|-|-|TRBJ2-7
TGCGCCAGCAGCCGTGGTACAGGTCTCTACGAGCAGTACTTC
CASSRGTGLYEQYF
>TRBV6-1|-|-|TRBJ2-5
TGTGCCAGCAGTGGAATAAGGGTTAATGGAGAGACCCAGTACTTC
CASSGIRVNGETQYF
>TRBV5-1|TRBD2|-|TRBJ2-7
TGCGCCAGCAGCTTGGACCCTAGCGGGACCTACGAGCAGTACTTC
CASSLDPSGTYEQYF
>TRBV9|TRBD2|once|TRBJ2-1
TGTGCCAGCAGCGGAGGACTAGCGGGAGTCCATGAGCAGTTCTTC
CASSGGLAGVHEQFF
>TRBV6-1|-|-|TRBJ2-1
TGTGCCAGCAGTGGACTCACGACTACCAATGAGCAGTTCTTC
CASSGLTTTNEQFF
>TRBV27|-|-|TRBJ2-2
TGTGCCAGCAGTCGGAGGGGTTACACCGGGGAGCTGTTTTTT
CASSRRGYTGELFF
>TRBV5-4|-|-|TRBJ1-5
TGTGCCAGCAGCCTAAGGCCAGACAATCAGCCCCAGCATTTT
CASSLRPDNQPQHF
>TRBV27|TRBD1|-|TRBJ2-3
TGTGCGATTCGTGGGACAGGGGTAGATACGCAGTATTTT
CAIRGTGVDTQYF
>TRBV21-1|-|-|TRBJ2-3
TGTGCCAGCAGCAATGGGAGCAGGAAGACAGATACGCAGTATTTT
CASSNGSRKTDTQYF
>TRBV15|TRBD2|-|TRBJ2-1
TGTGCCACCAGCAGTGGACTAGCGGGAGGGTACAATGAGCAGTTCTTC
CATSSGLAGGYNEQFF
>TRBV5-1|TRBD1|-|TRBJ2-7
TGCGCCAGCAGCACCCCGACAGGGGGCGGACCCTACGAGCAGTACTTC
CASSTPTGGGPYEQYF
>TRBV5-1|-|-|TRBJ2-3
TGCGCCAGCAGCTTTGGGGTGGTCAGCACCACAGATACGCAGTATTTT
CASSFGVVSTTDTQYF
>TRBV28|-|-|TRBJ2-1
TGTGCCAGCAGTCCTCCCGGGTTGAACAATGAGCAGTTCTTC
CASSPPGLNNEQFF